This is a list of T cell receptor beta chains from one sample in a study of shared clonotypes between healthy human individuals. Profiled with immunoSEQ multiplex PCR; TCRdb holds only in-frame clones, not every one. The sample lists some 2 million clones, over 85% seen once, with 0.1% to 0.15% in the top ten. Sequencing was done on a sample of naive CD4+ T cells sorted from blood. The origin of the receptors is a young man in good health. The CDR3 runs from the conserved cysteine through the conserved F or W. D genes are given only for firm matches. Not every row has a clone size; where given, it reads once, few, many or a size class.

TRBJ2-7 - - TRBV18 CASSLAAGNEQYF TGTGCCAGCTCACTTGCGGCAGGGAACGAGCAGTACTTC
TRBJ2-5 - - TRBV7-6 CASSSLGWWEETQYF TGTGCCAGCAGCTCGTTGGGGTGGTGGGAAGAGACCCAGTACTTC
TRBJ1-1 - - TRBV10-3 CAISRQGDSNTEAFF TGTGCCATCAGCCGGCAGGGTGACAGTAACACTGAAGCTTTCTTT
TRBJ2-2 - - TRBV28 CASSFQGTGELFF TGTGCCAGCAGTTTCCAGGGGACCGGGGAGCTGTTTTTT
TRBJ2-7 - - TRBV5-1 CATTPRSSYEQYF TGCGCCACCACACCTCGGAGCTCCTACGAGCAGTACTTC
TRBJ1-2 TRBD1 - TRBV30 CAWSSDRGRVTNYGYTF TGTGCCTGGAGCTCGGACAGGGGGCGGGTTACTAACTATGGCTACACCTTC
TRBJ1-5 - - TRBV2 CASLPGFNQPQHF TGTGCCAGCCTCCCGGGGTTCAATCAGCCCCAGCATTTT
TRBJ2-1 - - TRBV9 CASSVAPLGLNNEQFF TGTGCCAGCAGCGTAGCTCCGCTTGGTCTTAACAATGAGCAGTTCTTC
TRBJ2-1 - - TRBV18 CASCESLEQFF TGTGCCAGCTGTGAAAGTCTTGAGCAGTTCTTC
TRBJ2-7 - - TRBV4-1 CASSQGYSLYF TGCGCCAGCAGCCAAGGATATAGCTTGTACTTC
TRBJ1-5 - - TRBV10-3 CAISGGGNGNQPQHF TGTGCCATCAGTGGGGGAGGGAATGGTAATCAGCCCCAGCATTTT
TRBJ2-2 TRBD2 - TRBV4-2 CASSQATSGNGELFF TGTGCCAGCAGCCAGGCGACTAGCGGGAACGGGGAGCTGTTTTTT
TRBJ2-2 - - TRBV5-1 CASSFQAPGELFF TGCGCCAGCAGCTTTCAGGCCCCCGGGGAGCTGTTTTTT
TRBJ1-2 - - TRBV18 CASSPDRNYGYTF TGTGCCAGCTCACCAGACAGAAATTATGGCTACACCTTC
TRBJ2-7 TRBD1 - TRBV19 CASGGQGIHEQYF TGTGCCAGTGGGGGACAGGGAATACACGAGCAGTACTTC
TRBJ2-7 - - TRBV28 CASSPPVPYEQYF TGTGCCAGCAGTCCCCCGGTCCCCTACGAGCAGTACTTC
TRBJ2-2 - - TRBV7-2 CASSLVGGTNTGELFF TGTGCCAGCAGCTTAGTTGGCGGAACGAACACCGGGGAGCTGTTTTTT
TRBJ1-5 - - TRBV28 CASSKVIQGPQHF TGTGCCAGCAGTAAAGTTATACAGGGGCCCCAGCATTTT
TRBJ1-6 - - TRBV5-1 CASSGKAGNTYNSPLHF TGCGCCAGCAGCGGGAAGGCAGGTAACACCTATAATTCACCCCTCCACTTT
TRBJ1-2 - - TRBV14 CASSQGLGGYGYTF TGTGCCAGCAGCCAAGGTCTAGGGGGCTATGGCTACACCTTC
TRBJ1-4 - - TRBV10-3 CAIGTDPNEKLFF TGTGCCATCGGAACAGACCCTAATGAAAAACTGTTTTTT
TRBJ1-2 - - TRBV25-1 CASSDEGATYGYTF TGTGCCAGCAGTGATGAGGGCGCGACCTATGGCTACACCTTC
TRBJ1-6 - - TRBV5-6 CASRALPRRSPLHF TGTGCCAGCAGAGCTTTACCGCGTCGTTCACCCCTCCACTTT
TRBJ1-1 - - TRBV5-6 CASSRDLQSTEAFF TGTGCCAGCAGCAGGGACCTCCAAAGCACTGAAGCTTTCTTT
TRBJ2-5 - - TRBV6-1 CASRWYSGQETQYF TGTGCCAGCAGATGGTATAGCGGCCAAGAGACCCAGTACTTC
TRBJ2-7 - - TRBV5-1 CASSPGQERFYEQYF TGCGCCAGCAGCCCGGGCCAGGAGCGGTTCTACGAGCAGTACTTC
TRBJ1-2 TRBD1 - TRBV5-1 CASSLGTGVEGYTF TGCGCCAGCAGCCTGGGGACAGGGGTGGAAGGCTACACCTTC
TRBJ2-1 - - TRBV27 CASSLSIGGEQFF TGTGCCAGCAGTTTATCGATAGGGGGTGAGCAGTTCTTC
TRBJ2-7 - - TRBV7-9 CASSFPGTGSYEQYF TGTGCCAGCAGCTTTCCAGGAACAGGGTCCTACGAGCAGTACTTC
TRBJ2-3 TRBD2 once TRBV27 CASSPTSVGDTQYF TGTGCCAGCAGCCCGACTAGCGTAGGGGATACGCAGTATTTT
TRBJ2-5 TRBD1 - TRBV27 CASILITGGETQYF TGTGCCAGCATCCTAATAACAGGGGGGGAGACCCAGTACTTC
TRBJ1-1 - - TRBV10-3 CAISESNRNTEAFF TGTGCCATCAGTGAGTCGAACAGGAACACTGAAGCTTTCTTT